The clone carrying this T cell receptor beta chain was recorded once. TCRdb keeps only in-frame clones here, not all; method: immunoSEQ multiplex PCR. The repertoire holds tens of thousands of clones, with approximately 90% as singletons. These data are taken from a study of T cell changes during pregnancy in multiple sclerosis. V lost 0 bases and J lost 2; bases outside the gene matches: 1. The CDR3 has 14 residues. Germline CDR1 is LNHNV and CDR2 is YYDKDF (reference sequence). This chain connects TRBV15 to TRBJ2-7; 7 bases line up with TRBD1. This sample comprised CD8+ T cells from peripheral blood mononuclear cells, obtained after pregnancy. The receptor's source is a female donor in good health, enrolled as a control in a pregnancy study. Here the CDR3 reads CATSREDRTYEQYF. The CDR3 region has the DNA TGTGCCACCAGCAGAGAGGACAGGACCTACGAGCAGTACTTC.